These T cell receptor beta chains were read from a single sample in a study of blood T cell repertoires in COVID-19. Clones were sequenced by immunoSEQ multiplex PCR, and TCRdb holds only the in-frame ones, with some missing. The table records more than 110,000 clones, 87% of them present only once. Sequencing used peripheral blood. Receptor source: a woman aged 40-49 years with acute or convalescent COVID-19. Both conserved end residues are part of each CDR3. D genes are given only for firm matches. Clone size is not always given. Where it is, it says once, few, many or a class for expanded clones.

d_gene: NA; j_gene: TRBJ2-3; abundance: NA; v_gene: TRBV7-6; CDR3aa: CASSLGHHLSTDTQYF; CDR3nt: TGTGCCAGCAGCTTAGGGCATCACCTTAGCACAGATACGCAGTATTTT
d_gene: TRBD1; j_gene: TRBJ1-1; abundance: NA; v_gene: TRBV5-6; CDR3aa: CASSEYLRGRGGTEAFF; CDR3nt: TGTGCCAGCAGCGAATACCTCAGGGGGCGAGGCGGCACTGAAGCTTTCTTT
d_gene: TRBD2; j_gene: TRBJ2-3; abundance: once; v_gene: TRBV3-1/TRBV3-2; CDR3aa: CASSSLPRLAGGGADTQYF; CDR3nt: TGTGCCAGCAGCTCCCTCCCCAGACTAGCGGGAGGGGGCGCAGATACGCAGTATTTT
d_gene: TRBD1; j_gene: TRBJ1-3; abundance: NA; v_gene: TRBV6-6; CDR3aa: CASSPTHLPGQGYSGNTIYF; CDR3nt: TGTGCCAGCAGTCCCACCCACTTACCGGGACAGGGCTACTCTGGAAACACCATATATTTT
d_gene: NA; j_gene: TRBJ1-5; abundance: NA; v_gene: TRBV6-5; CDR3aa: CASSSRGFNQPQHF; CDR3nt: TGTGCCAGCAGTAGCAGGGGTTTCAATCAGCCCCAGCATTTT
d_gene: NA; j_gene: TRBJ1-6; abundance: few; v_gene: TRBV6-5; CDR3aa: CASRPDRFRGSPLHF; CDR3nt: TGTGCCAGCAGGCCTGACAGGTTTAGGGGGTCGCCCCTCCACTTT
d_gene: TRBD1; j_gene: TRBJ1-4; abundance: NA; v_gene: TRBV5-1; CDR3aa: CASSTGQVPIEKLFF; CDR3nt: TGCGCCAGCAGCACCGGACAGGTCCCGATCGAAAAACTGTTTTTT
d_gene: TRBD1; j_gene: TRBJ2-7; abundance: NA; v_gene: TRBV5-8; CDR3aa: CASSRDRTFYEQYF; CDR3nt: TGTGCCAGCAGCCGGGACAGGACCTTCTACGAGCAGTACTTC
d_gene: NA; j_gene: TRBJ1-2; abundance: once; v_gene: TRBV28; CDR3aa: CASSFGSGPYYGYTF; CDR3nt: TGTGCCAGCAGTTTTGGATCAGGGCCATACTATGGCTACACCTTC
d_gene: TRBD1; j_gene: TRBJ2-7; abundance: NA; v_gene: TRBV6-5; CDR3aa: CASSFRGLEQYF; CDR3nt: TGTGCCAGCAGTTTCAGGGGGCTCGAGCAGTACTTC
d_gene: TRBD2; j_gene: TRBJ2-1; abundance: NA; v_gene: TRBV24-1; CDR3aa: CATSDIRTRRTYNEQFF; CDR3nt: TGTGCCACCAGTGATATCAGGACTAGGCGAACCTACAATGAGCAGTTCTTC
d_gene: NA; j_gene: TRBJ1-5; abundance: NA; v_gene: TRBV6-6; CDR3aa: CASSYETAHQPQHF; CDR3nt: TGTGCCAGCAGTTACGAGACAGCCCATCAGCCCCAGCATTTT
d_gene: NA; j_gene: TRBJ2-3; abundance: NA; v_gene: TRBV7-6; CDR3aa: CASSLSTASTDTQYF; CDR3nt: TGTGCCAGCAGCTTATCCACTGCTAGCACAGATACGCAGTATTTT
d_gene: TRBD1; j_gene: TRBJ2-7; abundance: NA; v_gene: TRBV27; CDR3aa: CASSLVRGNEQYF; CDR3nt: TGTGCCAGCAGCCTTGTCAGGGGGAACGAGCAGTACTTC
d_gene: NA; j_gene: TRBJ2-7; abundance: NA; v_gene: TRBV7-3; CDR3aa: CASSLSGGAYEQYF; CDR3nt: TGTGCCAGCAGCTTAAGCGGCGGAGCCTACGAGCAGTACTTC
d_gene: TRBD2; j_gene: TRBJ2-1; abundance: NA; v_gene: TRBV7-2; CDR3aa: CASSTTSAQFSYNEQFF; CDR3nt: TGTGCCAGCAGCACTACTAGCGCCCAGTTCTCCTACAATGAGCAGTTCTTC
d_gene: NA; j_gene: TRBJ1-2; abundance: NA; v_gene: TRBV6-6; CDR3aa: CASSQGDNYGYTF; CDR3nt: TGTGCCAGCAGCCAGGGTGATAACTATGGCTACACCTTC
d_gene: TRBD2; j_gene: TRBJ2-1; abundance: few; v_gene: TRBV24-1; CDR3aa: CATSETAGEQFF; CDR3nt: TGTGCCACCAGTGAGACAGCGGGAGAGCAGTTCTTC
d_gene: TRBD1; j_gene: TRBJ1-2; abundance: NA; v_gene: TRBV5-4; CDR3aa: CASSWGQGNGYTF; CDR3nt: TGTGCCAGCAGCTGGGGACAGGGGAACGGCTACACCTTC
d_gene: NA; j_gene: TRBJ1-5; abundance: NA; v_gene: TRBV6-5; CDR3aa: CASSYSSYSNQPQHF; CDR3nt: TGTGCCAGCAGTTACTCGAGTTATAGCAATCAGCCCCAGCATTTT
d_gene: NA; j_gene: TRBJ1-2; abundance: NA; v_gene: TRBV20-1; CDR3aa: CSASQEIYGYTF; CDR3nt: TGCAGTGCTAGTCAAGAGATCTATGGCTACACCTTC
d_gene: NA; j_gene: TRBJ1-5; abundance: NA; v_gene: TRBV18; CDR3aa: CASSSQNSNQPQHF; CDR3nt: TGTGCCAGCTCGTCACAGAATAGCAATCAGCCCCAGCATTTT
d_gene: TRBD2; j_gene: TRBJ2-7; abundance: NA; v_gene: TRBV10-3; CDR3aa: CATSWREGRSYEQYF; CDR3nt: TGTGCCACCTCTTGGCGGGAGGGCCGTTCCTACGAGCAGTACTTC
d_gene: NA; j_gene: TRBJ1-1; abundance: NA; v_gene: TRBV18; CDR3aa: CASSGQMGEAFF; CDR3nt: TGTGCCAGCTCTGGACAGATGGGTGAAGCTTTCTTT